The sequence of this TCR beta chain was determined in a study of T cells of healthy individuals. TCRdb processed the 5' RACE reads anew with MiXCR; each CDR3 protein has one entry. The sample contains around 100,000 distinct CDR3 sequences, approximately 15% of which appear only once. The CDR3 is made up of 15 amino acids. Trimming removed 4 bases from V and 2 bases from J, with 11 bases in between. The germline V gene encodes CDR1 ENHRY and CDR2 SYGVKD. This clonotype was counted at least ten times. The chain has TRBV10-3 and TRBJ2-2, with D possibly being TRBD1 or TRBD2 (5 bases each). This receptor was identified in a human donor in good health. CDR3 amino acids: CAISGREFNTGELFF. The CDR3 DNA is TGTGCCATCAGTGGCAGGGAGTTCAACACCGGGGAGCTGTTTTTT.